These T cell receptor beta chains were read from a single sample in a study of sequential checkpoint blockade in melanoma. Clones were sequenced by immunoSEQ multiplex PCR, and TCRdb holds only the in-frame ones, with some missing. The repertoire includes roughly 8,400 clones, less than 70% of them detected once, and around 50% sits in the top ten. The sequenced sample was CD8+ T cells sorted from blood (inferred from file names), obtained from a patient given nivolumab and ipilimumab in sequence. The receptor source for this set is a human patient with melanoma. Some clones in this sample may be carry-over from other donors' samples. Both conserved end residues are part of each CDR3. D genes are given only for firm matches. A row's size may be missing; if present it is once, few, many or a size class.

D gene,J gene,V gene,clone size,CDR3 DNA,CDR3 protein
-,TRBJ2-7,TRBV7-9,once,TGTGCCAGCAGCTCCCTAAGCTCCTACGAGCAGTACTTC,CASSSLSSYEQYF
-,TRBJ1-1,TRBV28,-,TGTGCCAGCAGTTCCTACAGAGAGAACACTGAAGCTTTCTTT,CASSSYRENTEAFF
TRBD1,TRBJ1-2,TRBV6-1,-,TGTGCCAGCAGTCTGCGGACAGGGAGGAACTATGGCTACACCTTC,CASSLRTGRNYGYTF
-,TRBJ1-3,TRBV7-9,few,TGTGCCAGCAGCGGCGTGGACAATGGAAACACCATATATTTT,CASSGVDNGNTIYF
-,TRBJ1-3,TRBV28,-,TGTGCCAGCAGAAAACAGGGTTCTCCAAATGGAAACACCATATATTTT,CASRKQGSPNGNTIYF
TRBD1,TRBJ1-1,TRBV27,once,TGTGCCAGCGGATCCAGGGGGCCTGCTAGGGACACTGAAGCTTTCTTT,CASGSRGPARDTEAFF
TRBD1,TRBJ2-7,TRBV4-1,-,TGCGCCAGCAGTCCCGGGACAGGGGGGTACGAGCAGTACTTC,CASSPGTGGYEQYF
-,TRBJ1-4,TRBV4-2,-,TGTGCCAGCAGCCAAAGGGCCTCCACGGGGAAACTGTTTTTT,CASSQRASTGKLFF
-,TRBJ1-2,TRBV13,medium-sized,TGTGCCAGCAGCTTAGGCCGCGGGTATGGCTACACCTTC,CASSLGRGYGYTF
TRBD1,TRBJ1-1,TRBV7-9,-,TGTGCCAGCAGTCAGACAGGGGGCAGGGCTGAAGCTTTCTTT,CASSQTGGRAEAFF
TRBD2,TRBJ2-7,TRBV11-2,-,TGTGCCAGCAGCTTAGGGCTAGCGGGGGACGCCTACGAGCAGTACTTC,CASSLGLAGDAYEQYF
-,TRBJ1-1,TRBV2,-,TGTGCCAGCTGGGACGGCGGGGTTAACACTGAAGCTTTCTTT,CASWDGGVNTEAFF
-,TRBJ1-1,TRBV7-3,-,TGTGCCAGCAGTTTGGAGGCCCTCGCGGACACTGAAGCTTTCTTT,CASSLEALADTEAFF
-,TRBJ1-3,TRBV23-1,-,TGCGCCAGCAGCCAACGGTACGGAGGCAGGACTGGAAACACCATATATTTT,CASSQRYGGRTGNTIYF
-,TRBJ1-4,TRBV6-1,-,TGTGCCAGCAACCTAAGGGCGGGGCGCGGGGAAAAACTGTTTTTT,CASNLRAGRGEKLFF